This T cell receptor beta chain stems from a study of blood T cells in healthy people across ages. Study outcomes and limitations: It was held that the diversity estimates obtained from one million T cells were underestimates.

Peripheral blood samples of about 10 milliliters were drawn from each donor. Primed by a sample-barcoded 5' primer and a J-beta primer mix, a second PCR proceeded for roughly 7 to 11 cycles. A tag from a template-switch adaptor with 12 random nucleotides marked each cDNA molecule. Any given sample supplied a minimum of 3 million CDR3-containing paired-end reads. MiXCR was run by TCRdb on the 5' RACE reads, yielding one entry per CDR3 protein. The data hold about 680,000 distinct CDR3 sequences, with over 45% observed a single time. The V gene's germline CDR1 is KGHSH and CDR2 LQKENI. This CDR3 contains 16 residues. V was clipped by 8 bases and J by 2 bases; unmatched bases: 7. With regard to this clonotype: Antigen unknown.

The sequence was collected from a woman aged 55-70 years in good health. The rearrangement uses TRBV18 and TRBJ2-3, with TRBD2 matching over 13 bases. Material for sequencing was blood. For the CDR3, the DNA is TGTGCCAGCGCCCGGGGACTAGCGGGGACCACAGATACGCAGTATTTT. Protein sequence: CASARGLAGTTDTQYF.